The clone carrying this TCR beta chain was picked up a small number of times. What it recognizes is unknown. The sample comes from a study of T cells in Graves' hyperthyroidism and ophthalmopathy. The study's findings and limits: Most clonotypes expanded in thyroid above 0.001 were likewise present in blood. The model forecast ophthalmopathy, anticipating it by a median around 6.5 months before onset.

With 9 bases removed from V and 5 bases from J, the gap between germline ends came to 22 bases. The CDR3 consists of 15 residues. Patients were excluded because of uncontrolled infection, other autoimmune disease, pregnancy or lactation. RNA transcripts provided the source from which TCR beta CDR3 regions were amplified. First-round RT-PCR of the TCR CDR3 relied on the HTBI primer set. TCRdb re-derived calls from the multiplex PCR reads in MiXCR, one entry per CDR3 protein. The table has around 660,000 distinct CDR3 sequences, approximately 42% seen once. This receptor was identified in an adult man with Graves' disease, either hyperthyroidism or ophthalmopathy (not recorded which). The material sequenced was peripheral blood or thyroid tissue (not recorded which). The chain joins TRBV12-3 or TRBV12-4 to TRBJ1-2; possible D gene TRBD1, 6 bases. CDR3 protein: CASGTSTIPSYGYTF. The CDR3 nucleotides are TGTGCCAGTGGGACATCAACGATCCCCTCATATGGCTACACCTTC.